This record looks at one T cell receptor beta chain sequence and its context. The CDR3 spans 15 residues. Germline CDR1 and CDR2: ENHRY and SYGVKD. The V and J ends lost 0 bases and 7 bases respectively, with 16 bases between them. This sample was included in a study of blood T cell repertoires in COVID-19. Sequenced by immunoSEQ multiplex PCR; TCRdb stores in-frame clones only, minus some. This sample has roughly 73,000 clones, with 88% found just once. V is TRBV10-3 and J is TRBJ2-7; no firm D call. This receptor was taken from a man between 70 and 80 years old with active or convalescent COVID-19. The sequencing sample was made of peripheral blood. In DNA, the CDR3 is TGTGCCATCAGTGAGTCTCACTCACCGAACTGGGAGCAGTACTTC. Protein product: CAISESHSPNWEQYF.